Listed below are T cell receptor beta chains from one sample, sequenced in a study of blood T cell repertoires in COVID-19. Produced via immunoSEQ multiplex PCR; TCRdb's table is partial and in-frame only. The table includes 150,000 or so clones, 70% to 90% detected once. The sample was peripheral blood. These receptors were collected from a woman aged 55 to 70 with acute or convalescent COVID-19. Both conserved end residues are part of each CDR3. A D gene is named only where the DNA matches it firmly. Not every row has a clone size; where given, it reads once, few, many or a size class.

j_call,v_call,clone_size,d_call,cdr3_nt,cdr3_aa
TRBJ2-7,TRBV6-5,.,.,TGTGCCACCAAGAGGGGGGAGGGCTTTGAGCAGTACTTC,CATKRGEGFEQYF
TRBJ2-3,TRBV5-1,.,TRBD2,TGCGCCAGCAGCTCCTCTAGCGGGGGAATTAGTAACACAGATACGCAGTATTTT,CASSSSSGGISNTDTQYF
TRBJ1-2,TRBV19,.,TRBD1,TGTGCCAGTAGTTTGGGACAGTCTAACTATGGCTACACCTTC,CASSLGQSNYGYTF
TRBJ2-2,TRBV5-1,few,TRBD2,TGCGCCAGCAGCCGGGGGCTAGCGGGGGACCCGAACACCGGGGAGCTGTTTTTT,CASSRGLAGDPNTGELFF
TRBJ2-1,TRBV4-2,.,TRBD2,TGTGCCAGCAGCCAAGTCCGGACTAGAGGAAATGAGCAGTTCTTC,CASSQVRTRGNEQFF
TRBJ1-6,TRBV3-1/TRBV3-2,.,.,TGTGCCAGCAGCCAAGGGGCTACCTATAATTCACCCCTCCACTTT,CASSQGATYNSPLHF
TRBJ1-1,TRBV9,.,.,TGTGCCAGCAGTAACCTCGGGTTGAACACTGAAGCTTTCTTT,CASSNLGLNTEAFF
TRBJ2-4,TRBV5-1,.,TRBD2,TGCGCCAGCAGCCCCGGGACTAGCGGGGGTCCCCTAGCCAAAAACATTCAGTACTTC,CASSPGTSGGPLAKNIQYF
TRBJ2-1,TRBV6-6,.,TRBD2,TGTGCCAGCAGTTACGTAGCGGGGGCCTACAATGAGCAGTTCTTC,CASSYVAGAYNEQFF
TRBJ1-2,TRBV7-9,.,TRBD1,TGTGCCAGCAGCCAGGTGGGACAGGGGGCCGGTGGCTACACCTTC,CASSQVGQGAGGYTF
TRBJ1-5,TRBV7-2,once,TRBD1,TGTGCCAGCAGCCAAACCGGGACAGGGTACCAGCCCCAGCATTTT,CASSQTGTGYQPQHF